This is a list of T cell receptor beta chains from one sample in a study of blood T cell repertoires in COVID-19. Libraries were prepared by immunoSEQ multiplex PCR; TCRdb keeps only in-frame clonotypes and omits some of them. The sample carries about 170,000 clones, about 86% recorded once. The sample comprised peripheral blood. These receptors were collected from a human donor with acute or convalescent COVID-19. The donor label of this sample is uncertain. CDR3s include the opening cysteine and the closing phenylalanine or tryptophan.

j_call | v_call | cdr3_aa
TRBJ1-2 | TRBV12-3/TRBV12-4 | CALRGRGDGYTF
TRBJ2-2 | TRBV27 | CASRSSGSSYTGELFF
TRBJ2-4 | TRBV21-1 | CASSARLTRDF
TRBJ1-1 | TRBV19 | CASRGYREGTEAFF
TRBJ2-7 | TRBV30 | CAWSVPKGTGTGSYEQYF
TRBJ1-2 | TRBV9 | CASTRTGDGYTF
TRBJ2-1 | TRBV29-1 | CSVVGGTGGYNEQFF
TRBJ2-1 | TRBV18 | CASSPGLAGGGNEQFF
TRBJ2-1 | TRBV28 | CATLAGTNEQFF
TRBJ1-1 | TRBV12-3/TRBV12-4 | CASSLIATEAFF
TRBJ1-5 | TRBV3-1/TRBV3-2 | CASSQGDSPSNQPQHF
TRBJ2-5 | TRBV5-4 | CASSPRGGSETQYF
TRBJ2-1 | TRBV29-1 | CSVGGTGTYNEQFF
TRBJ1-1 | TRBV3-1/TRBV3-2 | CASSQERRGRGTEAFF
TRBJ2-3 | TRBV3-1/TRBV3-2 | CASSSGTRGTDTQYF
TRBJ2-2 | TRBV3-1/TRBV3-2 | CASSPPGTRNTGELFF
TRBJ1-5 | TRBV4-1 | CASSQDSGGMDQPQHF
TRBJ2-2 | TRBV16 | CASTSRGGPIGELFF
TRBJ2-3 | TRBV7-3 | CASSGGHTDTQYF
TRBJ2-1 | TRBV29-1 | CSAGLYNEQFF
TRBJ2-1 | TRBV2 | CASSAPSTGTGSYNEQFF
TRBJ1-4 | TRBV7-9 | CASSLARGDLFF
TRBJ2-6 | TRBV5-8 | CASRTGQGGPPGANVLTF
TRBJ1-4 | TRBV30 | CAWGTAASGPNEKLFF
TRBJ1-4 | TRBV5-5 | CASSERSLGVEKLFF
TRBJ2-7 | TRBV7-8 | CASRPGTSVYSYEQYF
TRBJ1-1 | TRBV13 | CASSLRTLGGLNTEAFF
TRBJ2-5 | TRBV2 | CASSTGTSGGKTQYF
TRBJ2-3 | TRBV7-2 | CASTHSSTDTQYF
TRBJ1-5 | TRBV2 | CASTSSGTGGLGQPQHF
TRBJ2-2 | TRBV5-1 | CASSTGAGGATGELFF
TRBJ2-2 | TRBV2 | CASGKRGTGELFF
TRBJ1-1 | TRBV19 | CASSIGGQFYGHTEAFF
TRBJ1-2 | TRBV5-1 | CASSSGTATNYGYTF
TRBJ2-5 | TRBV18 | CASSPPRRGGEGFGTQYF
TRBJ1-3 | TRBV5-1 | CASSPGQGRNTIYF
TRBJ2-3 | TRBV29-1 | CSVEGVWLAGTDTQYF
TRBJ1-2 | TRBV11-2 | CASSYIGDREYYGYTF
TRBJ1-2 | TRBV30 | CARNREGKGPGYTF
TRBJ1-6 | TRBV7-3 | CASSLTGGQGRRNSPLHF